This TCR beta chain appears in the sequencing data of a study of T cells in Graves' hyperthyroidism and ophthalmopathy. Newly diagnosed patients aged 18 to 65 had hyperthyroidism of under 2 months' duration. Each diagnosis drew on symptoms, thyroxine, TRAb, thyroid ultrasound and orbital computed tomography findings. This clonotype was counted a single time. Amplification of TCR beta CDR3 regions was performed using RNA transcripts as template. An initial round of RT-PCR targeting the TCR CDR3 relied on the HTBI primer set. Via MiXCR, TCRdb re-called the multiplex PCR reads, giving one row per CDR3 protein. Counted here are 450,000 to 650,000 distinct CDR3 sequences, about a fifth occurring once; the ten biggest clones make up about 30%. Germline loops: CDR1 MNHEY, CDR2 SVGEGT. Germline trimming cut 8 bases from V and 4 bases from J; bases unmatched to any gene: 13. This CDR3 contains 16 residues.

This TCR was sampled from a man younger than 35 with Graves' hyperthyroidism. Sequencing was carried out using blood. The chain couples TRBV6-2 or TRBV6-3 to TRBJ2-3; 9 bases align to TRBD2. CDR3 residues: CASGAVSGGIADTQYF. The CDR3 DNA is TGTGCCAGCGGAGCGGTTAGCGGGGGTATCGCAGATACGCAGTATTTT.